This TCR beta chain was observed in a study of beta chain features in type 1 diabetes. The entirety of the isolated RNA underwent reverse transcription, so expressed TCRB transcripts were sequenced. Assay: immunoSEQ multiplex PCR; the TCRdb copy retains only in-frame clones and omits some. The sample has around 320,000 clones, around 15% seen once. Trimming took off 3 bases at V and 1 base at J, with 15 bases between the two ends. CDR1 is LNHNV and CDR2 is YYDKDF in the germline V gene (reference sequence). This CDR3 contains 17 residues. This clone was counted only a few times. This chain joins TRBV15 and TRBJ2-2; D may be TRBD2 (7 bases). The sequence was collected from a man younger than 40 in good health. Sequences were obtained from central memory CD4+ T cells from blood. CDR3 in amino acids: CATSRTGGLENTGELFF. The CDR3 DNA follows: TGTGCCACCAGCAGGACGGGGGGCCTAGAGAACACCGGGGAGCTGTTTTTT.